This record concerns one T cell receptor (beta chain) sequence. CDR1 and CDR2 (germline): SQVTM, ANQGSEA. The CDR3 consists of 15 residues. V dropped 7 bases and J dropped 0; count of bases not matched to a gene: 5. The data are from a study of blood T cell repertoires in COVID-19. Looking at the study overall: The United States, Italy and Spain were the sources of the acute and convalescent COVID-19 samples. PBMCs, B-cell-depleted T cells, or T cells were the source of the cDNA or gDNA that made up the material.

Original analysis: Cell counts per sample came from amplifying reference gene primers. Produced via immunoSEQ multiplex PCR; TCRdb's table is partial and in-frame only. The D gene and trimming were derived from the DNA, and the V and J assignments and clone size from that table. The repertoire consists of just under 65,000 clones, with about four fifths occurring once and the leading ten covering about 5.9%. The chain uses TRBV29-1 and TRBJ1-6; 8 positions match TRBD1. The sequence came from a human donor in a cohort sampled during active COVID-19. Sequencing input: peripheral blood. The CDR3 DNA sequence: TGCAGCGCTCGACAGGGGAGCTCCTATAATTCACCCCTCCACTTT. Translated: CSARQGSSYNSPLHF.